This is a list of T cell receptor beta chains from one sample in a study of cytomegalovirus exposure and HLA in healthy donors. Assay: immunoSEQ multiplex PCR; the TCRdb copy retains only in-frame clones and omits some. The profile covers 200,000 or so clones, with 85% to 90% appearing a single time and around 3% taken by the ten largest. The sample was PBMCs. Receptors originate from a woman younger than 30 in good health and CMV-seronegative. Each CDR3 is given with its conserved first and last residue. The order of the fields is clone size, D gene, J gene, CDR3 length, V gene, CDR3 protein, CDR3 DNA. The D gene is left open where the match is weak. Some rows have no size entry. The others give once, few or many, or a class for an expanded clone.

size: -
D: -
J: TRBJ2-3
length: 11
V: TRBV20-1
CDR3: CSASSTDTQYF
DNA: TGCAGTGCTTCTAGCACAGATACGCAGTATTTT

size: -
D: -
J: TRBJ2-7
length: 13
V: TRBV5-1
CDR3: CASSLAGVSAQYF
DNA: TGCGCCAGCAGCTTGGCGGGAGTGTCCGCGCAGTACTTC

size: -
D: TRBD2
J: TRBJ2-3
length: 16
V: TRBV5-1
CDR3: CASSHLSGRVTDTQYF
DNA: TGCGCCAGCAGCCACCTAAGCGGGAGGGTCACAGATACGCAGTATTTT

size: -
D: -
J: TRBJ1-5
length: 13
V: TRBV2
CDR3: CASSTGSIQPQHF
DNA: TGTGCCAGCAGTACAGGGTCGATTCAGCCCCAGCATTTT

size: -
D: TRBD1
J: TRBJ1-2
length: 14
V: TRBV27
CDR3: CASSPSRQGGGYTF
DNA: TGTGCCAGCAGCCCAAGCAGACAGGGTGGGGGCTACACCTTC

size: -
D: -
J: TRBJ1-1
length: 15
V: TRBV4-1
CDR3: CASSQGLGVNTEAFF
DNA: TGCGCCAGCAGCCAAGGTTTAGGAGTCAACACTGAAGCTTTCTTT

size: -
D: TRBD2
J: TRBJ2-7
length: 15
V: TRBV11-2
CDR3: CASFGPAGDSYEQYF
DNA: TGTGCCAGCTTTGGGCCGGCGGGAGATTCCTACGAGCAGTACTTC

size: -
D: -
J: TRBJ2-7
length: 15
V: TRBV7-2
CDR3: CASSFISGPGDEQYF
DNA: TGTGCCAGCAGCTTTATTAGCGGTCCCGGGGACGAGCAGTACTTC

size: -
D: TRBD1
J: TRBJ1-2
length: 15
V: TRBV5-6
CDR3: CASSAGTGDHYGYTF
DNA: TGTGCCAGCAGCGCCGGGACAGGGGATCACTATGGCTACACCTTC

size: -
D: -
J: TRBJ2-1
length: 15
V: TRBV6-5
CDR3: CASSTTGTLYNEQFF
DNA: TGTGCCAGCAGTACCACAGGAACCCTCTACAATGAGCAGTTCTTC

size: -
D: -
J: TRBJ2-7
length: 15
V: TRBV28
CDR3: CASSLIRDTSYEQYF
DNA: TGTGCCAGCAGTTTGATCCGGGACACTTCCTACGAGCAGTACTTC

size: -
D: TRBD2
J: TRBJ2-7
length: 16
V: TRBV27
CDR3: CASSPPSSGPSYEQYF
DNA: TGTGCCAGCAGTCCCCCTTCTAGCGGGCCTTCCTACGAGCAGTACTTC

size: many
D: TRBD2
J: TRBJ2-7
length: 18
V: TRBV7-8
CDR3: CASSPLVVAGVYSYEQYF
DNA: TGTGCCAGCAGCCCCCTGGTGGTAGCGGGTGTCTACTCCTACGAGCAGTACTTC

size: -
D: TRBD1
J: TRBJ2-7
length: 15
V: TRBV6-5
CDR3: CASSYPGTGKFEQYF
DNA: TGTGCCAGCAGTTACCCCGGGACAGGGAAATTCGAGCAGTACTTC

size: -
D: TRBD2
J: TRBJ2-7
length: 13
V: TRBV19
CDR3: CASRKTSGREQYF
DNA: TGTGCCAGTAGAAAGACTAGCGGGCGCGAGCAGTACTTC

size: -
D: -
J: TRBJ1-5
length: 14
V: TRBV4-1
CDR3: CASSRDFSNQPQHF
DNA: TGCGCCAGCAGCCGGGACTTTAGCAATCAGCCCCAGCATTTT

size: many
D: -
J: TRBJ1-2
length: 13
V: TRBV28
CDR3: CASSYSTDYGYTF
DNA: TGTGCCAGCAGTTACTCGACAGACTATGGCTACACCTTC

size: once
D: -
J: TRBJ2-1
length: 14
V: TRBV5-1
CDR3: CASSSSGYPNEQFF
DNA: TGCGCCAGCAGCTCCTCAGGGTATCCCAATGAGCAGTTCTTC

size: -
D: TRBD2
J: TRBJ2-3
length: 15
V: TRBV30
CDR3: CAWATGLAIGDTQYF
DNA: TGTGCCTGGGCAACTGGACTAGCCATTGGAGATACGCAGTATTTT

size: -
D: TRBD2
J: TRBJ2-7
length: 15
V: TRBV4-1
CDR3: CASSQEEASGYEQYF
DNA: TGCGCCAGCAGCCAAGAGGAGGCTAGCGGGTACGAGCAGTACTTC

size: -
D: -
J: TRBJ2-5
length: 13
V: TRBV9
CDR3: CASSVRVQETQYF
DNA: TGTGCCAGCAGCGTCAGGGTCCAAGAGACCCAGTACTTC

size: once
D: TRBD2
J: TRBJ2-1
length: 16
V: TRBV10-2
CDR3: CAWRTSGSEPYNEQFF
DNA: TGCGCCTGGAGGACTAGCGGGAGTGAGCCCTACAATGAGCAGTTCTTC

size: -
D: -
J: TRBJ2-5
length: 13
V: TRBV19
CDR3: CATGQNRGETQYF
DNA: TGTGCCACTGGACAAAATAGGGGTGAGACCCAGTACTTC

size: -
D: -
J: TRBJ2-2
length: 15
V: TRBV4-2
CDR3: CASSQRDGDTGELFF
DNA: TGTGCCAGCAGCCAGAGGGATGGCGACACCGGGGAGCTGTTTTTT

size: -
D: -
J: TRBJ1-4
length: 14
V: TRBV18
CDR3: CASSPSRGNEKLFF
DNA: TGTGCCAGCTCACCGTCCCGGGGGAATGAAAAACTGTTTTTT

size: -
D: TRBD2
J: TRBJ2-3
length: 16
V: TRBV4-3
CDR3: CASSQYSGNGGDTQYF
DNA: TGCGCCAGCAGCCAATATAGCGGGAACGGCGGAGATACGCAGTATTTT

size: -
D: -
J: TRBJ1-1
length: 14
V: TRBV6-1
CDR3: CASSAKQGSTEAFF
DNA: TGTGCCAGCAGTGCCAAACAGGGAAGCACTGAAGCTTTCTTT

size: -
D: -
J: TRBJ1-2
length: 12
V: TRBV7-2
CDR3: CASSVGAGAYTF
DNA: TGTGCCAGCAGCGTAGGGGCGGGGGCCTACACCTTC

size: -
D: TRBD2
J: TRBJ2-7
length: 15
V: TRBV28
CDR3: CASSLRLAVLREQYF
DNA: TGTGCCAGCAGTTTGAGACTAGCGGTACTACGAGAGCAGTACTTC

size: -
D: -
J: TRBJ2-1
length: 15
V: TRBV4-2
CDR3: CASSQDVDEGGGQFF
DNA: TGTGCCAGCAGCCAAGATGTAGATGAGGGAGGGGGGCAGTTCTTC

size: -
D: TRBD2
J: TRBJ2-1
length: 15
V: TRBV27
CDR3: CASSVAGVTYNEQFF
DNA: TGTGCCAGCAGTGTAGCGGGAGTAACGTACAATGAGCAGTTCTTC

size: -
D: -
J: TRBJ2-2
length: 14
V: TRBV28
CDR3: CASSLQRATGELFF
DNA: TGTGCCAGCAGTCTCCAGCGCGCCACCGGGGAGCTGTTTTTT

size: -
D: TRBD1
J: TRBJ1-2
length: 15
V: TRBV5-1
CDR3: CASSRGQRTNYGYTF
DNA: TGCGCCAGCAGCAGGGGACAGAGAACTAACTATGGCTACACCTTC

size: -
D: TRBD1
J: TRBJ2-7
length: 16
V: TRBV7-9
CDR3: CASGTGGRYHGGEQYF
DNA: TGTGCCAGCGGGACAGGGGGCCGGTACCATGGGGGAGAGCAGTACTTC

size: -
D: -
J: TRBJ1-4
length: 16
V: TRBV13
CDR3: CASSLRPQPTNEKLFF
DNA: TGTGCCAGCAGCCTCCGTCCACAACCAACTAATGAAAAACTGTTTTTT

size: -
D: -
J: TRBJ2-7
length: 15
V: TRBV11-2
CDR3: CASSLDHTGPYEQYF
DNA: TGTGCCAGCAGCTTAGATCACACAGGGCCCTACGAGCAGTACTTC

size: once
D: TRBD2
J: TRBJ2-7
length: 16
V: TRBV5-1
CDR3: CASSLVGGDATYEQYF
DNA: TGCGCCAGCAGCTTGGTCGGGGGGGACGCTACCTACGAGCAGTACTTC

size: -
D: -
J: TRBJ1-1
length: 15
V: TRBV5-4
CDR3: CASSPVQGRSTEAFF
DNA: TGTGCCAGCAGCCCCGTACAGGGAAGGAGCACTGAAGCTTTCTTT

size: -
D: TRBD1
J: TRBJ1-2
length: 15
V: TRBV7-9
CDR3: CASSPGQGRGYGYTF
DNA: TGTGCCAGCAGCCCGGGACAGGGAAGGGGCTATGGCTACACCTTC

size: -
D: TRBD2
J: TRBJ2-3
length: 16
V: TRBV19
CDR3: CASSIASGSSTDTQYF
DNA: TGTGCCAGTAGTATAGCTAGCGGGAGCAGCACAGATACGCAGTATTTT

size: once
D: -
J: TRBJ2-3
length: 12
V: TRBV5-1
CDR3: CASSSTVLTQYF
DNA: TGCGCCAGCAGCTCCACAGTTTTAACGCAGTATTTT

size: -
D: TRBD1
J: TRBJ2-1
length: 17
V: TRBV19
CDR3: CASSADRGEGSYNEQFF
DNA: TGTGCCAGTAGTGCTGACAGGGGGGAGGGATCCTACAATGAGCAGTTCTTC

size: -
D: -
J: TRBJ2-7
length: 18
V: TRBV21-1
CDR3: CASSKVTNSGRAFHEQYF
DNA: TGTGCCAGCAGCAAAGTTACGAACAGCGGGAGGGCCTTCCACGAGCAGTACTTC

size: -
D: TRBD2
J: TRBJ2-3
length: 17
V: TRBV9
CDR3: CASSALSASGSTDTQYF
DNA: TGTGCCAGCAGCGCCCTGTCCGCTAGCGGGAGCACAGATACGCAGTATTTT

size: -
D: -
J: TRBJ1-2
length: 13
V: TRBV27
CDR3: CASSFRGGGGYTF
DNA: TGTGCCAGCAGTTTCAGGGGCGGCGGGGGCTACACCTTC

size: -
D: -
J: TRBJ2-7
length: 12
V: TRBV7-9
CDR3: CASSLSQGSEYF
DNA: TGTGCCAGCAGCCTTTCACAGGGTTCGGAGTACTTC

size: -
D: TRBD2
J: TRBJ2-7
length: 13
V: TRBV25-1
CDR3: CASRASGTYEQYF
DNA: TGTGCCAGCAGGGCAAGCGGGACGTACGAGCAGTACTTC

size: -
D: -
J: TRBJ1-2
length: 11
V: TRBV28
CDR3: CASSLAYGYTF
DNA: TGTGCCAGCAGCCTGGCCTATGGCTACACCTTC

size: -
D: -
J: TRBJ1-2
length: 16
V: TRBV5-8
CDR3: CASSQREGTWSYGYTF
DNA: TGTGCCAGCAGCCAAAGGGAGGGGACTTGGAGCTATGGCTACACCTTC

size: -
D: TRBD2
J: TRBJ2-7
length: 14
V: TRBV29-1
CDR3: CSVRTSGSSYEQYF
DNA: TGCAGCGTTAGGACTAGCGGGAGTTCCTACGAGCAGTACTTC

size: -
D: -
J: TRBJ1-1
length: 13
V: TRBV5-6
CDR3: CASEEGGRTEAFF
DNA: TGTGCCAGCGAAGAAGGCGGGAGAACTGAAGCTTTCTTT

size: -
D: TRBD1
J: TRBJ1-1
length: 15
V: TRBV28
CDR3: CASSWGSGTANEAFF
DNA: TGTGCCAGCAGTTGGGGATCCGGGACAGCTAATGAAGCTTTCTTT